Shown below are 20 T cell receptor beta chains from a single sample sequenced in a study of T cells in Graves' hyperthyroidism and ophthalmopathy. Researchers took RNA transcripts and amplified the TCR beta CDR3 regions from them. The HTBI primer set was used in a first-round RT-PCR of the TCR CDR3. In TCRdb, the multiplex PCR reads were re-called with MiXCR into one record per CDR3 protein. The sample holds some 650,000 distinct CDR3 sequences, more than 15% seen once. The sequencing sample was made of blood. These receptors all come from a woman aged 40 to 50 with Graves' ophthalmopathy.

This rearrangement joins TRBV7-3 to TRBJ2-6; 10 bases are shared with TRBD1. The junction had 5 bases not matched to a gene; V was cut back by 3 bases and J by 3 bases. Looked up from germline, CDR1 is SGHTA and CDR2 is FQGTGA. The length of the CDR3 is 17 residues. DNA of the CDR3: TGTGCCAGCAGCTTGGGACAGGGGAAAGGTGGGGCCAACGTCCTGACTTTC. This sequence encodes CASSLGQGKGGANVLTF.

The chain has TRBV27 and TRBJ1-6; D possibly corresponds to TRBD1 (6 bases). The germline gives CDR1 MNHEY, CDR2 SMNVEV (reference sequence). V was shortened by 3 bases and J by 8 bases, with 11 bases between the two germline ends. The CDR3 spans 14 residues. The CDR3 region is CASSFGQGYSPLHF. CDR3 coding DNA: TGTGCCAGCAGTTTCGGCCAGGGGTATTCACCCCTCCACTTT.

The sample holds many counts of this clonotype. The chain carries TRBV5-1 and TRBJ1-1, with 9 positions matching TRBD1. The germline V gene has CDR1 SGHRS and CDR2 YFSETQ. CDR3 length: 15 residues. Trimming took 1 base from V and 3 from J; bases not matched to a gene: 4. CDR3 bases: TGCGCCAGCAGCTTGACAGGGGGCAGCGACACTGAAGCTTTCTTT. This sequence encodes CASSLTGGSDTEAFF.

This clonotype has ten or more counts. The chain has TRBV7-8 and TRBJ2-3; 7 bases line up with TRBD1. The CDR3 has 15 residues. CDR1 is SGHVS, CDR2 FQNEAQ, per germline. The V and J ends lost 5 bases and 1 base, in that order; junction bases with no gene match: 6. CDR3 nucleotides: TGTGCCAGCAGCAAAGGGGGCGCGGGCACAGATACGCAGTATTTT. Translation gives CASSKGGAGTDTQYF.

This clonotype was seen only a few times. At one boundary the junction diverges from the germline segment, which might be a read error. The V and J genes are TRBV15 and TRBJ2-7; D call uncertain. CDR1 and CDR2 (germline): LNHNV, YYDKDF (reference sequence). The CDR3 is 17 residues long. This CDR3 reads CVTSRGSVASLSYEQYF. DNA for the CDR3: TGTGTCACCAGCAGAGGTTCCGTGGCCAGCCTCTCCTACGAGCAGTACTTC.

Of note for this clonotype: One junction end disagrees with the germline gene, perhaps due to a read error. The CDR3 DNA reads as TGTGCTAGCAGCCGACTAGCGGGGGGCGGGGGGGAGACCCAGTACTTC. It is translated as CASSRLAGGGGETQYF. The chain has TRBV7-7 and TRBJ2-5; 13 bases match TRBD2. Germline V gene sequence: CDR1 SSHAT, CDR2 FNYEAQ (reference sequence). CDR3 size: 16 residues.

The chain links TRBV6-6 to TRBJ1-2; the D is unclear. The CDR3 is 15 residues long. V lost 1 base, J lost 2 bases, and 11 bases lay in between. Germline V lookup: CDR1 MNHNY, CDR2 SVGAGI (reference sequence). The CDR3 region is CASSYLDVPNYGYTF. CDR3 DNA sequence: TGTGCCAGCAGTTACTTGGACGTCCCCAACTATGGCTACACCTTC.

The J gene is TRBJ2-3, the V gene TRBV27; 9 positions match TRBD1. CDR1 MNHEY and CDR2 SMNVEV come from the germline V gene (reference sequence). The CDR3 totals 15 residues. Unmatched junction bases numbered 11, after V lost 8 bases and J lost 5 bases. Here the CDR3 reads CASGRPGQGLDTQYF. DNA for the CDR3: TGTGCCAGCGGTCGGCCGGGACAGGGTTTAGATACGCAGTATTTT.

This clonotype was observed at least ten times. This chain links TRBV3-1 with TRBJ2-3; D is possibly TRBD2 (6 bases). CDR3 length: 17 amino acids. Germline assignment: CDR1 LGHDT and CDR2 YNNKEL (reference sequence). V dropped 0 bases and J dropped 2 bases, with 15 bases sitting between them. The chain's CDR3 is CASSQEALATHTDTQYF. CDR3 DNA sequence: TGTGCCAGCAGCCAAGAAGCCCTAGCGACTCACACAGATACGCAGTATTTT.

The chain employs TRBV7-9 and TRBJ2-1; TRBD2 matches at 9 bases. Germline trimming cut 3 bases from V and 10 bases from J; bases unmatched to any gene: 10. CDR1 and CDR2 from the germline V gene are SEHNR and FQNEAQ (reference sequence). This CDR3 is 15 amino acids long. The DNA of the CDR3 is TGTGCCAGCAGCTTTGGGGCTAGCGGGAAGGAAGAGCAGTTCTTC. This codes for CASSFGASGKEEQFF.

This clonotype has a handful of counts. The chain recombines TRBV6-1 with TRBJ1-5; 10 positions agree with TRBD1. From germline, CDR1 is MNHNS and CDR2 SASEGT. J was trimmed by 4 bases and V by 6 bases; bases with no gene match: 9. The CDR3 has 16 residues. The DNA of the CDR3 is TGTGCCAGCAGCATTAAACCGGGACAGGGGAATCAGCCCCAGCATTTT. Its protein is CASSIKPGQGNQPQHF.

This clonotype was seen only a few times. The CDR3 DNA reads as TGTGCCAGCAGCTCGGGAGATACGCCAGATACGCAGTATTTT. Translation: CASSSGDTPDTQYF. V is TRBV7-3 and J is TRBJ2-3; the D gene is possibly TRBD2 (6 bases). The CDR3 totals 14 residues. Germline V gene data show CDR1 as SGHTA and CDR2 as FQGTGA. V dropped 4 bases and J dropped 4 bases, with 12 bases sitting between them.

The genes are TRBV20-1 and TRBJ2-7, with TRBD2 matching over 9 bases. This CDR3 is 15 amino acids long. From germline, CDR1 is DFQATT and CDR2 SNEGSKA (reference sequence). V dropped 7 bases and J dropped 2; count of bases not matched to a gene: 12. The CDR3 DNA reads TGCAGTGTCCCAGGAGTCGGACTAGCGACCTACGAGCAGTACTTC. Translated: CSVPGVGLATYEQYF.

The CDR3 nucleotides read TGTGCCAGCAGCACCACAACAGGGGACGAGACCCAGTACTTC. This translates into CASSTTTGDETQYF. The chain couples TRBV7-9 to TRBJ2-5; 7 nucleotides match TRBD1. J gave up 5 bases and V 5 bases, and 8 bases lay outside the gene matches. The germline V gene encodes CDR1 SEHNR and CDR2 FQNEAQ (reference sequence). The CDR3 runs 14 residues.

This clonotype was observed a few times. This chain links TRBV4-1 with TRBJ2-3, with 7 bases identical to TRBD2. Trimming took 1 base from V and 3 from J; bases not matched to a gene: 1. This CDR3 has 14 amino acids. Germline CDR1 and CDR2: MGHRA and YSYEKL. In DNA, the CDR3 is TGCGCCAGCAGCCAAGGGCGGGGGACAGATACGCAGTATTTT. It translates to CASSQGRGTDTQYF.

This clonotype was found many times. The chain uses TRBV18 and TRBJ1-6, with D hard to call. The CDR3 contains 15 residues. V was cut by 2 bases and J by 6 bases, with 11 bases left in between. Looked up from germline, CDR1 is KGHSH and CDR2 is LQKENI. The CDR3 DNA follows: TGTGCCAGCTCACCATCGGCAGATCCTAATTCACCCCTCCACTTT. This encodes CASSPSADPNSPLHF.

About this clonotype itself: Since no conserved phenylalanine or tryptophan closes the CDR3, a read error is the likely cause. The chain uses TRBV12-3 or TRBV12-4 and TRBJ1-2, with a weak D call TRBD1 (5 bases). Trimming removed 1 base at V and 4 bases at J, with 16 bases between. This CDR3 is built from 16 residues. As DNA, the CDR3 is TGTGCCAGCAGTTTAGGTCTATCCAGGGAGGGCTATGGCTACACCCTC. Amino acids: CASSLGLSREGYGYTL.

There are many counts of this clonotype. The chain employs TRBV30 and TRBJ2-7, with D possibly TRBD2 on 5 matching bases. This CDR3 is 11 amino acids long. Trimming cost V 0 bases and J 5 bases, with 5 bases left between them. The germline CDR1 and CDR2 sequences are GTSNPN and SVGIG (reference sequence). The CDR3 DNA sequence: TGTGCCTGGAGTGTACTAGACGAGCAGTACTTC. Its translation: CAWSVLDEQYF.

This chain uses TRBV7-9 with TRBJ1-1; 7 positions agree with TRBD1. Germline loops: CDR1 SEHNR, CDR2 FQNEAQ (reference sequence). The CDR3 is 15 amino acids. V was clipped by 6 bases and J by 0 bases; unmatched bases: 7. CDR3 bases: TGTGCCAGCAGAACCCGCAGGGGGTTGAACACTGAAGCTTTCTTT. Residues: CASRTRRGLNTEAFF.

This clonotype was seen more than once but under ten times. CDR3: CASSTWTGRDGYTF. CDR3 nucleotides: TGTGCCAGCAGCACTTGGACAGGGCGAGATGGCTACACCTTC. The rearrangement links TRBV13 to TRBJ1-2; 8 bases are a match to TRBD1. The ends lost 5 bases at V and 6 bases at J; junction bases unmatched: 8. Germline V lookup: CDR1 PRHDT, CDR2 FYEKMQ (reference sequence). The CDR3 totals 14 residues.